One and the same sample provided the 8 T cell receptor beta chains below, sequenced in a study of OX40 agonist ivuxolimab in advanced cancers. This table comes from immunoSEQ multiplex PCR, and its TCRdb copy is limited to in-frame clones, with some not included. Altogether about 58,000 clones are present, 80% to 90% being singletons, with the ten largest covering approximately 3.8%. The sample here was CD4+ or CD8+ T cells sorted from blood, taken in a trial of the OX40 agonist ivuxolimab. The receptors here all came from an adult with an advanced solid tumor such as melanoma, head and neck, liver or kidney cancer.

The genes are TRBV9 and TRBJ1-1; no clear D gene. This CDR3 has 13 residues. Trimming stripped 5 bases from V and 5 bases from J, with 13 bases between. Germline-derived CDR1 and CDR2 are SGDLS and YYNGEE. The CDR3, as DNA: TGTGCCAGCAGTCCAAGTTTTCAGACTGAAGCTTTCTTT. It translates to CASSPSFQTEAFF.

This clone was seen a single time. The CDR3 DNA reads TGTGCCATCAGCGGGACTAGCGGAAGAGATACGCAGTATTTT. It yields the protein CAISGTSGRDTQYF. The V and J genes are TRBV10-3 and TRBJ2-3; TRBD2 matches 11 bases. The CDR3 is 14 amino acids. Germline V gene lookup returns CDR1 ENHRY and CDR2 SYGVKD. V shed 6 bases, J shed 5 bases, and the junction held 4 bases outside the gene matches.

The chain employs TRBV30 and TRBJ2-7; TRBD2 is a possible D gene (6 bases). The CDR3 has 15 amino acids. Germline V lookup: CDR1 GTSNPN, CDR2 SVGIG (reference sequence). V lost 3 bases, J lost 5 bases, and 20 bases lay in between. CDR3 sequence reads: CAWSQLAGKRNEQYF. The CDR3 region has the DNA TGTGCCTGGAGCCAACTGGCGGGAAAGAGGAACGAGCAGTACTTC.

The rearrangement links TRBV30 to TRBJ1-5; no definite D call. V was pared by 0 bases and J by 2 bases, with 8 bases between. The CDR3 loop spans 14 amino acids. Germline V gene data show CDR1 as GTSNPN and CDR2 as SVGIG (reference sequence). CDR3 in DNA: TGTGCCTGGAGTGTACTCGACGGCAATCAGCCCCAGCATTTT. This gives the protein CAWSVLDGNQPQHF.

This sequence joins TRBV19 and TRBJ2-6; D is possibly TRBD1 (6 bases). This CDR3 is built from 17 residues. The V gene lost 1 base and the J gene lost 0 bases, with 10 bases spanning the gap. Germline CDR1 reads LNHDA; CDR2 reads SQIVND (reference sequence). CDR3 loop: CASSIVQGISGANVLTF. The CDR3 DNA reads TGTGCCAGTAGTATAGTTCAGGGGATCTCTGGGGCCAACGTCCTGACTTTC. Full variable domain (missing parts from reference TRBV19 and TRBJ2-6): DGGITQSPKYLFRKEGQNVTLSCEQNLNHDAMYWYRQDPGQGLRLIYYSQIVNDFQKGDIAEGYSVSREKKESFPLTVTSAQKNPTAFYLCASSIVQGISGANVLTFGAGSRLTVL.

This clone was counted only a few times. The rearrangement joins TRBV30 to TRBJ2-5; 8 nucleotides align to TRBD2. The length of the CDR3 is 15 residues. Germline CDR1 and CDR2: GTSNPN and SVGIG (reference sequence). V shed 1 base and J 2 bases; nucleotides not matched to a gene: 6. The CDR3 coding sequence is TGTGCCTGGAGTGCACTAGCGGTTACTCAAGAGACCCAGTACTTC. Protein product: CAWSALAVTQETQYF.

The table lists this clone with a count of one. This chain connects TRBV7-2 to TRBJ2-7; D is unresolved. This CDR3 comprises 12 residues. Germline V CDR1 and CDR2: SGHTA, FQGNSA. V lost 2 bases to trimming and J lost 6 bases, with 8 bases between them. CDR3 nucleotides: TGTGCCAGCAGCTTATATCTGAGCGAGCAGTACTTC. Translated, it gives CASSLYLSEQYF.

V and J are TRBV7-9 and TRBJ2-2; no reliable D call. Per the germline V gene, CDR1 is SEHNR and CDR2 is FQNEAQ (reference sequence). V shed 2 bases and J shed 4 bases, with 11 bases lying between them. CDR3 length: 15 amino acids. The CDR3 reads CASSLQVVSTGELFF. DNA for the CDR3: TGTGCCAGCAGCTTACAAGTAGTCTCCACCGGGGAGCTGTTTTTT.